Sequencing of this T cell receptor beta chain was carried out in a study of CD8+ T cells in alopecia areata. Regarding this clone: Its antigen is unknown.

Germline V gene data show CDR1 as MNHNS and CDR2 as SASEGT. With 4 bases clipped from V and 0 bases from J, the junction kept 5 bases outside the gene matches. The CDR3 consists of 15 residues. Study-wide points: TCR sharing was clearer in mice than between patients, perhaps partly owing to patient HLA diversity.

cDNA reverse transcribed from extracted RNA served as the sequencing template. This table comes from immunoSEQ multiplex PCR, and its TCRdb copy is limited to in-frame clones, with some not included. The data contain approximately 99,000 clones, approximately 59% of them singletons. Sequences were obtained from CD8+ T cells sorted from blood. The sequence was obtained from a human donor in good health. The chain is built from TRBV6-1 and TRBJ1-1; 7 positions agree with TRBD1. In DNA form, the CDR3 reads TGTGCCAGCAGTGGCGGGGACAGCATGAACACTGAAGCTTTCTTT. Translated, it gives CASSGGDSMNTEAFF.